The 16 T cell receptor beta chains below were found in one sample sequenced in a study of cytomegalovirus exposure and HLA in healthy donors. With 60 Vbeta and 13 Jbeta primers, the PCR was carried out. The method was immunoSEQ multiplex PCR; TCRdb's version includes in-frame clones alone and lacks a portion of them. This table holds around 97,000 clones, roughly two thirds found once. Sequences were obtained from PBMCs. The receptors derive from a man aged 40-49 years in good health and CMV-seronegative.

This chain connects TRBV5-4 to TRBJ1-1, with TRBD1 matching 8 bases. V lost 2 bases to trimming and J lost 4 bases; unmatched junction nucleotides: 4. CDR3 size: 14 residues. Germline V CDR1 and CDR2: SGHNT, YYREEE (reference sequence). The CDR3 region has the DNA TGTGCCAGCAGCTTATTACAGGGGGGCACTGAAGCTTTCTTT. It codes for CASSLLQGGTEAFF.

The chain couples TRBV2 to TRBJ1-2; 8 positions match TRBD1. The CDR3 is made up of 15 amino acids. V was clipped by 4 bases and J by 4 bases; unmatched bases: 8. From germline, CDR1 is SNHLY and CDR2 FYNNEI. CDR3 sequence reads: CASSGYRGTGYGYTF. The CDR3, as DNA: TGTGCCAGCAGTGGATACCGCGGGACAGGCTATGGCTACACCTTC.

The rearrangement joins TRBV30 to TRBJ1-2, with 9 nucleotides matching TRBD1. V dropped 2 bases and J dropped 8; count of bases not matched to a gene: 9. Germline V CDR1 and CDR2: GTSNPN, SVGIG (reference sequence). The CDR3 has 14 residues. CDR3 sequence: CAWSLQDRGYGYTF. Here the CDR3 DNA reads TGTGCCTGGAGTCTACAGGACAGGGGTTACGGCTACACCTTC.

The V call is TRBV11-2, the J call TRBJ2-7; 9 positions agree with TRBD2. Germline CDR1 reads SGHAT; CDR2 reads FQNNGV. The V and J ends lost 5 bases and 7 bases, in that order; junction bases with no gene match: 6. This CDR3 has 13 amino acids. The CDR3 spells CASSSDSGGEQYF. CDR3 sequence (DNA): TGTGCCAGCAGCAGTGACAGCGGGGGGGAGCAGTACTTC.

V usage is TRBV4-1 and J usage is TRBJ1-2; the match to TRBD1 covers 10 bases. The germline V gene encodes CDR1 MGHRA and CDR2 YSYEKL. The V and J ends lost 1 base and 6 bases, in that order; junction bases with no gene match: 2. This CDR3 region has 14 residues. CDR3 residues: CASSQVGQGDGYTF. In nucleotides, the CDR3 is TGCGCCAGCAGCCAAGTAGGACAGGGGGATGGCTACACCTTC.

The genes are TRBV4-2 and TRBJ2-7, with D maybe TRBD1 (6 bases). Germline loops: CDR1 LGHNA, CDR2 YNFKEQ. The CDR3 extends over 14 amino acids. V lost 0 bases, J lost 5 bases, and 11 bases lay in between. The CDR3 coding sequence is TGTGCCAGCAGCCAAGATGGGGGCTTTGACGAGCAGTACTTC. Translation gives CASSQDGGFDEQYF.

Here the CDR3 DNA reads TGCGCCAGCAGTCTCCGGGGAGGGGGGGGCGAGACCCAGTACTTC. Its protein is CASSLRGGGGETQYF. This chain uses TRBV4-3 with TRBJ2-5; TRBD2 might be the D (7 bases). Germline CDR1 LGHNA, CDR2 YSLEER. The V end was cut by 6 bases, the J end by 5 bases, with 19 bases between. The CDR3 contains 15 residues.

This chain uses TRBV10-1 with TRBJ1-1; 7 bases are shared with TRBD1. Unmatched junction bases numbered 3, after V lost 4 bases and J lost 1 base. The CDR3 consists of 14 residues. CDR1 and CDR2 from the germline V gene are WNHNN and SYGVQD (reference sequence). The CDR3: CASSGGQKNTEAFF. CDR3 nucleotide sequence: TGCGCCAGCAGTGGGGGACAGAAGAACACTGAAGCTTTCTTT.

The chain joins TRBV13 to TRBJ2-5; possible D gene TRBD1, 6 bases. The CDR3 is 14 residues long. Trimming stripped 5 bases from V and 5 bases from J, with 15 bases between. Per the germline V gene, CDR1 is PRHDT and CDR2 is FYEKMQ (reference sequence). The CDR3, as DNA: TGTGCCAGCAGCCTACAGGGAGCCTCGGAGACCCAGTACTTC. It translates to CASSLQGASETQYF.

The V gene is TRBV2, the J gene TRBJ1-4; possibly TRBD1 for D (5 bases). Trimming took off 2 bases at V and 8 bases at J, with 12 bases between the two ends. Germline CDR1 and CDR2: SNHLY and FYNNEI. This CDR3 region has 14 residues. The DNA for the CDR3 is TGTGCCAGCAGTGAAATAACGGACACAGAAAAACTGTTTTTT. Translation gives CASSEITDTEKLFF.

The gene calls are TRBV7-9 and TRBJ2-5, with no clear D. Germline-derived CDR1 and CDR2 are SEHNR and FQNEAQ (reference sequence). The CDR3 is 15 amino acids. Trimming shortened V by 4 bases and J by 5 bases, and 17 bases separated the two germline ends. This CDR3 is CASSSRPQRRETQYF. CDR3 in DNA: TGTGCCAGCAGCTCCCGGCCACAGAGACGGGAGACCCAGTACTTC.

The chain uses TRBV6-5 and TRBJ1-2; 7 bases fit TRBD1. Germline assignment: CDR1 MNHEY and CDR2 SVGAGI. J gave up 4 bases and V 5 bases, and 7 bases lay outside the gene matches. The CDR3 has 14 residues. The CDR3 DNA reads TGTGCCAGCAGTCTAGACCGGGACAGCTATGGCTACACCTTC. Encoded protein: CASSLDRDSYGYTF.

This clone was counted only a few times. This sequence joins TRBV11-1 and TRBJ1-1; TRBD1 aligns across 7 bases. V lost 2 bases, J lost 10 bases, and 13 bases stayed unmatched. Germline V gene sequence: CDR1 SGHAT, CDR2 FQDESV (reference sequence). This CDR3 contains 15 residues. CDR3 bases: TGTGCCAGCAGCTTATGGGGACAGTCCCAATTCCGAGCTTTCTTT. It translates to CASSLWGQSQFRAFF.

This sequence joins TRBV14 and TRBJ2-7; no clear D. V lost 4 bases to trimming and J lost 7 bases, with 17 bases between them. CDR1 is SGHDN and CDR2 is FVKESK in the germline V gene. The CDR3 length is 14 residues. CDR3 protein: CASSPLRRFEEQYF. The CDR3 DNA reads TGTGCCAGCAGCCCCCTAAGGCGGTTTGAGGAGCAGTACTTC.

The chain has TRBV29-1 and TRBJ2-7; 9 positions agree with TRBD1. V lost 6 bases and J lost 2; bases outside the gene matches: 5. The CDR3 length is 13 residues. Germline V gene data show CDR1 as SQVTM and CDR2 as ANQGSEA. The DNA for the CDR3 is TGCAGCGTACAGGGGGCTTACCCCTACGAGCAGTACTTC. Translating gives CSVQGAYPYEQYF.

The chain combines TRBV7-2 with TRBJ2-1; 12 positions agree with TRBD2. This CDR3 is built from 17 residues. V was pared by 4 bases and J by 4 bases, with 8 bases of the junction left unmatched. Germline CDR1 SGHTA, CDR2 FQGNSA. Here the CDR3 reads CASSSILTSGGYNEQFF. The CDR3 DNA reads as TGTGCCAGCAGCTCCATACTGACTAGCGGGGGATACAATGAGCAGTTCTTC.